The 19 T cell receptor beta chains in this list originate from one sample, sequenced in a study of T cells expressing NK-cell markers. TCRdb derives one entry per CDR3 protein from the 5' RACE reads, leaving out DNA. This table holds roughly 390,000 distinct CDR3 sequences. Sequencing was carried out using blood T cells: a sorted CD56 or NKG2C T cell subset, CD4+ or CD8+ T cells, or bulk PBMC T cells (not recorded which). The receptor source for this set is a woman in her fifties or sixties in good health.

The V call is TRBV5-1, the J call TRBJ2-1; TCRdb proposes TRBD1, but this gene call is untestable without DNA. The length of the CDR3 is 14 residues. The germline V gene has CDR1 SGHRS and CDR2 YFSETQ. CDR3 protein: CASTGTGRWNEQFF.

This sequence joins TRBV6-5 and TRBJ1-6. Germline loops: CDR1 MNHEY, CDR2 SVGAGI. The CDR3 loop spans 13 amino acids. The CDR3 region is CASTSGIGSPLHF.

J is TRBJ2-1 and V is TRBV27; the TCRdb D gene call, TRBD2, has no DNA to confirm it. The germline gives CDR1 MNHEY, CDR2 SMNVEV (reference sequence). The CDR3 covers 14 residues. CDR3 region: CASMGASGNNEQFF.

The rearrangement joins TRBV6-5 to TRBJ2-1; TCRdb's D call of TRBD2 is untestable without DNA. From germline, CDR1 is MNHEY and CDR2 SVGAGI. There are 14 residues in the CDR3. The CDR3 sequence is CASTLAGNYNEQFF.

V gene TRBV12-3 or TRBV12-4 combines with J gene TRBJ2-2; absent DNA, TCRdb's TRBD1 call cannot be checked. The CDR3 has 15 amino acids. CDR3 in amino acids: CATRVGNANTGELFF.

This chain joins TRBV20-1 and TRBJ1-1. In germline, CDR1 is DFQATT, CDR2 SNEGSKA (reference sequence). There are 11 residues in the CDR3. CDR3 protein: CSAGRAIEAFF.

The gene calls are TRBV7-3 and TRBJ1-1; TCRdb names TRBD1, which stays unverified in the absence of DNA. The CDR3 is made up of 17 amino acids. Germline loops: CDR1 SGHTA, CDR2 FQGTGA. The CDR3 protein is CASSLVRGLGMNTEAFF. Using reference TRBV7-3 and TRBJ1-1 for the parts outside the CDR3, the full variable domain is GAGVSQTPSNKVTEKGKYVELRCDPISGHTALYWYRQSLGQGPEFLIYFQGTGAADDSGLPNDRFFAVRPEGSVSTLKIQRTERGDSAVYLCASSLVRGLGMNTEAFFGQGTRLTVV.

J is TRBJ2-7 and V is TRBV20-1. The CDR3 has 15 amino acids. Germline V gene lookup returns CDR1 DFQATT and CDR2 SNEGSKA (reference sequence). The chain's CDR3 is CSARKRPQLPYEQYF.

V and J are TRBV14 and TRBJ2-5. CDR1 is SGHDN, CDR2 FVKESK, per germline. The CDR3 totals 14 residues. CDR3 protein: CASSQGGVTETQYF.

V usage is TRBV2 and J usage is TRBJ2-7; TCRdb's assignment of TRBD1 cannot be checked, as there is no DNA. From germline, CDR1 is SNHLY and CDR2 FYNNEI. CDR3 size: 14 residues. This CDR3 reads CASVGGGFTYEQYF.

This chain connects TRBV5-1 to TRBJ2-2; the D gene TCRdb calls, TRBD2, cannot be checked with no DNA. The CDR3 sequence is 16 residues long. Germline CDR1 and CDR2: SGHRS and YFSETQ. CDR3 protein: CASSKGRLVNTGELFF.

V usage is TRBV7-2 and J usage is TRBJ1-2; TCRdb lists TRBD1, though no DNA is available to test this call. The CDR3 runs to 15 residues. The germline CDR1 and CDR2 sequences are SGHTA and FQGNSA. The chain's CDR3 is CASSFTGESNYGYTF.

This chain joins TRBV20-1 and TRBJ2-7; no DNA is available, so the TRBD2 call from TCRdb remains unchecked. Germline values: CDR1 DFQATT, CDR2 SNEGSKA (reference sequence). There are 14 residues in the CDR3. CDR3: CSARPRTSEYEQYF.

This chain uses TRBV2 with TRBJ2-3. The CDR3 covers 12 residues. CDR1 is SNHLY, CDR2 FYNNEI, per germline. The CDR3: CASSYLSDTQYF.

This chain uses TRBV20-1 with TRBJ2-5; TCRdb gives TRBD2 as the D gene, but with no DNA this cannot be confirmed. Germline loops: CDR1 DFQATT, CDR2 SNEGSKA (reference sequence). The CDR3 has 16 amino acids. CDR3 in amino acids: CSARDLGRAYQETQYF.

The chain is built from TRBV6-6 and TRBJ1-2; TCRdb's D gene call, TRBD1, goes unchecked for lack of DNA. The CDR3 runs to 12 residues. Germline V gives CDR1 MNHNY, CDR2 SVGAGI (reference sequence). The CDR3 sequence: CASMDREYGYTF.

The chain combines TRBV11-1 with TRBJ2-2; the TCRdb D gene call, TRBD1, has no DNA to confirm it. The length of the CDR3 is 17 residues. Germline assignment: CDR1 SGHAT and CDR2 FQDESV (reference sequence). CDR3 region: CASSSLFSGGHTGELFF.

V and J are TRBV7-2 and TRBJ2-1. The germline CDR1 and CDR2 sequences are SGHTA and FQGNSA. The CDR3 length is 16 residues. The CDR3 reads CASSLDPSESYNEQFF.

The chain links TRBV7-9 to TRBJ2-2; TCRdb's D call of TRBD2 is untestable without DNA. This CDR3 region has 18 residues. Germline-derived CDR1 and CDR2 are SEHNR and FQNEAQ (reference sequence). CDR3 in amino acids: CASSLFPGSGRNTGELFF.